This T cell receptor (beta chain) was retrieved from a study of blood T cell repertoires in COVID-19. For the study at large: Acute and convalescent COVID-19 samples came from the United States, Italy and Spain. The cDNA or gDNA used as material had been derived from T cells, B-cell-depleted T cells, or PBMCs.

Authors' methods: Counts of nucleated cells, estimated from reference gene primer amplification, were obtained. Libraries were prepared by immunoSEQ multiplex PCR; TCRdb keeps only in-frame clonotypes and omits some of them. That table is the source of V, J and clone size, and D and trimming were worked out from the DNA. The sample records 150,000 to 180,000 clones, 78% being singletons. This clone was seen just once. The CDR3 spans 13 residues. V was pared by 3 bases and J by 3 bases, with 9 bases between. Germline-derived CDR1 and CDR2 are DFQATT and SNEGSKA (reference sequence). Sequenced material: peripheral blood. The chain carries TRBV20-1 and TRBJ1-3, with D perhaps TRBD1 (6 bases). This TCR derives from a man older than 75 with acute or convalescent COVID-19. As DNA, the CDR3 is TGCAGTGCTAGTGAGGACAGTGGAAACACCATATATTTT. Translation gives CSASEDSGNTIYF.